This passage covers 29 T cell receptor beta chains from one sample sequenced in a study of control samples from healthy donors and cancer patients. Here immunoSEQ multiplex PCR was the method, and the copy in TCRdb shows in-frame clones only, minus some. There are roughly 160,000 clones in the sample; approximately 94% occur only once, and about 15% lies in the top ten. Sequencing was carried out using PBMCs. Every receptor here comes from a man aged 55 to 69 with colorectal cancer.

CDR3 bases: TGTGCCAGTAGGGATACAGGGAATCCTTATGGCTACACCTTC. Encoded protein: CASRDTGNPYGYTF. V and J are TRBV19 and TRBJ1-2; the D gene is possibly TRBD1 (6 bases). The CDR3 runs 14 residues. Germline V gene sequence: CDR1 LNHDA, CDR2 SQIVND (reference sequence). V was cut by 6 bases and J by 5 bases, with 16 bases left in between. Based on the CDR3 plus reference TRBV19 and TRBJ1-2, the full variable domain is DGGITQSPKYLFRKEGQNVTLSCEQNLNHDAMYWYRQDPGQGLRLIYYSQIVNDFQKGDIAEGYSVSREKKESFPLTVTSAQKNPTAFYLCASRDTGNPYGYTFGSGTRLTVV.

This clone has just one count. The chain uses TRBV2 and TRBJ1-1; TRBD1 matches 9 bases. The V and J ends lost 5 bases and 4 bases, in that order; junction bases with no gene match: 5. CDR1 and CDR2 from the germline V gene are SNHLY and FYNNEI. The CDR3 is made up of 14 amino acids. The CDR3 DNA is TGTGCCAGCAGTAGGACAGGGGCCGCCACTGAAGCTTTCTTT. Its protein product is CASSRTGAATEAFF. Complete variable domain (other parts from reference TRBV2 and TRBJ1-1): EPEVTQTPSHQVTQMGQEVILRCVPISNHLYFYWYRQILGQKVEFLVSFYNNEISEKSEIFDDQFSVERPDGSNFTLKIRSTKLEDSAMYFCASSRTGAATEAFFGQGTRLTVV.

The CDR3 bases are TGTGCCAGCAGTGATGACATCGCTGGAAACACCATATATTTT. Its protein is CASSDDIAGNTIYF. V is TRBV2 and J is TRBJ1-3, with D uncertain. This CDR3 spans 14 amino acids. Trimming shortened V by 3 bases and J by 2 bases, and 8 bases separated the two germline ends. Germline V gene data show CDR1 as SNHLY and CDR2 as FYNNEI.

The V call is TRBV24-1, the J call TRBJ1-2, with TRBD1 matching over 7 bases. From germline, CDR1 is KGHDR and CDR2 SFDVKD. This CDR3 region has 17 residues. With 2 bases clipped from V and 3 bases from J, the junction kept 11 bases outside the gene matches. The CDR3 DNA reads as TGTGCCACCAGTGATTGGAGCAGACAGGGATCGGACTATGGCTACACCTTC. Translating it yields CATSDWSRQGSDYGYTF.

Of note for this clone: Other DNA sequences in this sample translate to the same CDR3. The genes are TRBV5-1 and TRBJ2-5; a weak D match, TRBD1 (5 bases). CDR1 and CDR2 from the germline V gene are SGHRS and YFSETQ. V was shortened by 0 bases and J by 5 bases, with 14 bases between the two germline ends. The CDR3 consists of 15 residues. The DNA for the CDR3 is TGCGCCAGCAGCTTGGGGCAAGGGGCCGGGGAGACCCAGTACTTC. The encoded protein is CASSLGQGAGETQYF.

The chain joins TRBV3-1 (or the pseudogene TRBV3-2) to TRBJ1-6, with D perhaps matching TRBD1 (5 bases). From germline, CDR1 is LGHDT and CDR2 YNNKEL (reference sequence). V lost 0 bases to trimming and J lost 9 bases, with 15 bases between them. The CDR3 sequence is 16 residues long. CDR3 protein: CASSQEGAGFGSPLHF. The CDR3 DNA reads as TGTGCCAGCAGCCAAGAAGGGGCAGGGTTTGGTTCACCCCTCCACTTT.

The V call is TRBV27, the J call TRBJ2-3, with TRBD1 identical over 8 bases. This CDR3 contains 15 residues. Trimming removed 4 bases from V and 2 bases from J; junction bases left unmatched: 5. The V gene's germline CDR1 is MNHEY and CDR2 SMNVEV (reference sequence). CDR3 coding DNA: TGTGCCAGCAGTTCCCCGGACAGGGCCACAGATACGCAGTATTTT. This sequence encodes CASSSPDRATDTQYF.

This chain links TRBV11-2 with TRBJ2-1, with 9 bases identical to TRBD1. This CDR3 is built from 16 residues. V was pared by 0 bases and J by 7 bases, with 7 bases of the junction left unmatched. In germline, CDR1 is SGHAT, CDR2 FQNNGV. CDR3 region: CASSLDGDRVLNEQFF. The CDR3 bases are TGTGCCAGCAGCTTAGACGGGGACAGGGTCCTTAATGAGCAGTTCTTC.

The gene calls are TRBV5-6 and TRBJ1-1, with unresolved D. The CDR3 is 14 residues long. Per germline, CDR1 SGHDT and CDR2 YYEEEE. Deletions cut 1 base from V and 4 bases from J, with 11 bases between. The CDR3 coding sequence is TGTGCCAGCAGCTTGTCCCTGGCTAGCACTGAAGCTTTCTTT. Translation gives CASSLSLASTEAFF.

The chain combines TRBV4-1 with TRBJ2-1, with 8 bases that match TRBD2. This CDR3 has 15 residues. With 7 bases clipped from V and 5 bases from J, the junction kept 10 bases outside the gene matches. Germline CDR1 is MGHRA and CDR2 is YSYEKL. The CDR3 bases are TGCGCCAGCACCCGAATAGCGGGGAACCACAATGAGCAGTTCTTC. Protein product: CASTRIAGNHNEQFF.

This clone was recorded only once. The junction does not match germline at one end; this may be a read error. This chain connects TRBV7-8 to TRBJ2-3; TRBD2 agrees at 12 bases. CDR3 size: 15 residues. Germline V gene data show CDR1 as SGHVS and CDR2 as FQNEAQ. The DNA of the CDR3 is TGTGCCAGCAGCCTAGCGGGGGGGCCTCCATATACGCAGTATTTT. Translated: CASSLAGGPPYTQYF.

The CDR3 reads CASSQDRGLGYTF. CDR3 DNA: TGTGCCAGCAGCCAGGACAGGGGGCTTGGCTACACCTTC. The J gene is TRBJ1-2, the V gene TRBV5-6, with 11 bases that match TRBD1. After removal of 4 bases from V and 7 bases from J, the junction contained 3 bases not matched to a gene. From germline, CDR1 is SGHDT and CDR2 YYEEEE. The CDR3 loop spans 13 amino acids.

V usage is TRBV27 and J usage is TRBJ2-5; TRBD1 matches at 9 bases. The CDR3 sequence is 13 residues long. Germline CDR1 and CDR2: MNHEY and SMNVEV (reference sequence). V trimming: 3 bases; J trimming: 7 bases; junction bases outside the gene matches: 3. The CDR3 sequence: CASSFRQGGTQYF. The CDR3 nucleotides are TGTGCCAGCAGTTTCCGACAGGGGGGGACCCAGTACTTC.

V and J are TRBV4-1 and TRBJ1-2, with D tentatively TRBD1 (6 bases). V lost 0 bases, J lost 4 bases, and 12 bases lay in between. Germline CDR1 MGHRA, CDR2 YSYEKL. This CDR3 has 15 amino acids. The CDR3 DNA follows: TGCGCCAGCAGCCAAGATCCGGGACAACCCTATGGCTACACCTTC. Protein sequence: CASSQDPGQPYGYTF.

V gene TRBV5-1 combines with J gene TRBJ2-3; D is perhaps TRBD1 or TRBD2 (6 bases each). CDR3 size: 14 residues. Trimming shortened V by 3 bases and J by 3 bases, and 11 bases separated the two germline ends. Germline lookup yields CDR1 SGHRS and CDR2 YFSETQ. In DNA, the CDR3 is TGCGCCAGCAGCTGGAGGGACAAAACAGATACGCAGTATTTT. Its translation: CASSWRDKTDTQYF.

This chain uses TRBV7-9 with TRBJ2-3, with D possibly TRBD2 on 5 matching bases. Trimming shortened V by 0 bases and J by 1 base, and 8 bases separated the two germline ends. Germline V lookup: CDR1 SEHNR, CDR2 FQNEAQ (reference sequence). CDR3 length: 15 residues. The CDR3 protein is CASSLAEVGTDTQYF. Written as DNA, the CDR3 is TGTGCCAGCAGCTTAGCGGAGGTTGGCACAGATACGCAGTATTTT.

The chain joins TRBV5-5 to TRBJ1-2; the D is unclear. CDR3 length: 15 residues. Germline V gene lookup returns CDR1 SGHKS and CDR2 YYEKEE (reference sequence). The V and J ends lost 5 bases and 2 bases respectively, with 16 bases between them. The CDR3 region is CASSSPPGTNYGYTF. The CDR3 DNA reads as TGTGCCAGCAGTTCCCCTCCGGGAACAAACTATGGCTACACCTTC.

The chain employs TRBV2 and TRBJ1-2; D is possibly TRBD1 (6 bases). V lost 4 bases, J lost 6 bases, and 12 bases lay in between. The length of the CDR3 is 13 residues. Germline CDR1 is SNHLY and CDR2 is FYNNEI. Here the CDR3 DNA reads TGTGCCAGCAGTGTGTGGGGGGCGGATGGCTACACCTTC. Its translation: CASSVWGADGYTF.

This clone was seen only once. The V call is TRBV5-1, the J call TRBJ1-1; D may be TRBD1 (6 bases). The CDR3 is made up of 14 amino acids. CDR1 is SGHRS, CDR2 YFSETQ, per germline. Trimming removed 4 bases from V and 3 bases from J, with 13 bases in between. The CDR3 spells CASSQQGLDTEAFF. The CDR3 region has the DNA TGCGCCAGCAGCCAGCAGGGGCTTGACACTGAAGCTTTCTTT.

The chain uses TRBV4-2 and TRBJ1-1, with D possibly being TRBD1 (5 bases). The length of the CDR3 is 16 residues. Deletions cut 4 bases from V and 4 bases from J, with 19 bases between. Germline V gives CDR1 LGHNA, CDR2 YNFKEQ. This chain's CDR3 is CASSPAGTQGVTEAFF. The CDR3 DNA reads TGTGCCAGCAGCCCAGCCGGGACTCAAGGGGTCACTGAAGCTTTCTTT.

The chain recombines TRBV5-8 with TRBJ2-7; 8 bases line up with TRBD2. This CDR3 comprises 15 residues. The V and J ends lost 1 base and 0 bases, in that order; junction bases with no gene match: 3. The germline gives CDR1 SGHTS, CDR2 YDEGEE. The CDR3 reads CASSLRRGDSYEQYF. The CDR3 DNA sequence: TGTGCCAGCAGCTTGAGGCGGGGGGACTCCTACGAGCAGTACTTC.

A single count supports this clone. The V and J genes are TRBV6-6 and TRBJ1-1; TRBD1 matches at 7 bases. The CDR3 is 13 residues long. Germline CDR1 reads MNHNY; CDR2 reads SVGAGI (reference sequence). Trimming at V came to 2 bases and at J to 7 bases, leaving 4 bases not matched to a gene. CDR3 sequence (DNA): TGTGCCAGCAGTTACATCGACAGGGTTGAAGCTTTCTTT. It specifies CASSYIDRVEAFF.

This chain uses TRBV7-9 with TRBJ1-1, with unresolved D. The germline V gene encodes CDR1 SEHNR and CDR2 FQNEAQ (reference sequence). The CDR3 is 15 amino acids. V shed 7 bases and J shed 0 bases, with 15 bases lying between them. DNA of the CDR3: TGTGCCAGCAACGGTGGACCGAGATTGAACACTGAAGCTTTCTTT. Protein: CASNGGPRLNTEAFF.

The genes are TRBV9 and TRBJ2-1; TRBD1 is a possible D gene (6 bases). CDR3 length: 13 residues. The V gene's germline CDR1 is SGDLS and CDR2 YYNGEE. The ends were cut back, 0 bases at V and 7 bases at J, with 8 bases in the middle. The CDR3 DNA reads TGTGCCAGCAGCGTAGACAGGGTAAATGAGCAGTTCTTC. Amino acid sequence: CASSVDRVNEQFF.

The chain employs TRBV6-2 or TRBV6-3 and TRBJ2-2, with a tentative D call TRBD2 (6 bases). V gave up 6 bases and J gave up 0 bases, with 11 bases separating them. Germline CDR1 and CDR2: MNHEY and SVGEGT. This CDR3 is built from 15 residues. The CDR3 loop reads CASSQDYANTGELFF. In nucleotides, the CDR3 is TGTGCCAGCAGCCAGGACTACGCGAACACCGGGGAGCTGTTTTTT.

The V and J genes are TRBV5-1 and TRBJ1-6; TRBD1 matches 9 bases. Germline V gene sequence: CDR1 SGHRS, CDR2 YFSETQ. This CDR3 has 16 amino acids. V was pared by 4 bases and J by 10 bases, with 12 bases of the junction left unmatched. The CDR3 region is CASSPQGDRDGSPLHF. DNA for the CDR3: TGCGCCAGCAGCCCTCAGGGGGACAGGGATGGATCACCCCTCCACTTT. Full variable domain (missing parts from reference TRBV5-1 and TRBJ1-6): KAGVTQTPRYLIKTRGQQVTLSCSPISGHRSVSWYQQTPGQGLQFLFEYFSETQRNKGNFPGRFSGRQFSNSRSEMNVSTLELGDSALYLCASSPQGDRDGSPLHFGNGTRLTVT.

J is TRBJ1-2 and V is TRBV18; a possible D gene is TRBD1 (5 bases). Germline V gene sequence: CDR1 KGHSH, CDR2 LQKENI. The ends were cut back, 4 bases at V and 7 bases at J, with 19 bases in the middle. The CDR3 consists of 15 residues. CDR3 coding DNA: TGTGCCAGCTCACAAGAACAGGTGAAGACTATTGGCTACACCTTC. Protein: CASSQEQVKTIGYTF. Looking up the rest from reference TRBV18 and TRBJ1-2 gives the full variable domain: NAGVMQNPRHLVRRRGQEARLRCSPMKGHSHVYWYRQLPEEGLKFMVYLQKENIIDESGMPKERFSAEFPKEGPSILRIQQVVRGDSAAYFCASSQEQVKTIGYTFGSGTRLTVV.

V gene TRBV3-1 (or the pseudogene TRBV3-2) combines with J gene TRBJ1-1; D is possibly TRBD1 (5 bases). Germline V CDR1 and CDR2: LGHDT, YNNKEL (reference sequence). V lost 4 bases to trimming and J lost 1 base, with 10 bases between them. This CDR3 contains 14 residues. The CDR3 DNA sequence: TGTGCCAGCAGCCCCTCCCAGGGGAACACTGAAGCTTTCTTT. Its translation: CASSPSQGNTEAFF.

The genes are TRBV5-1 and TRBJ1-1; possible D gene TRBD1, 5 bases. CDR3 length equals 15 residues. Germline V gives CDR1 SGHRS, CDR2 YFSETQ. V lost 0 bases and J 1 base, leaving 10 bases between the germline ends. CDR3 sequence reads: CASSLARDKNTEAFF. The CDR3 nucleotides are TGCGCCAGCAGCTTGGCCAGGGATAAGAACACTGAAGCTTTCTTT.